These T cell receptor beta chains were read from a single sample in a study of T-cell reconstitution after alpha-beta-depleted transplantation in children. MiXCR was run by TCRdb on the PCR reads, yielding one entry per CDR3 protein. Here the sample spans 500,000 or so distinct CDR3 sequences, approximately 30% being singletons. This material consisted of PBMCs from the stem cell graft donor, taken from the stem cell graft. All receptors come from a human donor who donated a stem cell graft to a child with aplastic anemia. The CDR3 runs from the conserved cysteine through the conserved F or W. The D gene is left open where the match is weak. Some rows mark clone size as missing; the rest say once, few, many or name a class of expanded clone.

v_call	j_call	clone_size	d_call	cdr3_nt	cdr3_aa
TRBV2	TRBJ2-1	-	TRBD2	TGTGCCAGCAGTACTAGCGGGAGTAATCGTGGAACCTACAATGAGCAGTTCTTC	CASSTSGSNRGTYNEQFF
TRBV5-6	TRBJ2-2	-	-	TGTGCCAGCAGCTTGTCCTTGAACACCGGGGAGCTGTTTTTT	CASSLSLNTGELFF
TRBV7-2	TRBJ1-2	-	-	TGTGCCAGCAGCCCTCGCGGAGGGAACTATGGCTACACCTTC	CASSPRGGNYGYTF
TRBV12-3/TRBV12-4	TRBJ1-4	-	-	TGTGCCAGCAGTCGGAAGGTCTTGGAAAAACTGTTTTTT	CASSRKVLEKLFF
TRBV6-1	TRBJ1-2	-	-	TGTGCCAGCATGGAGAACGGCCTCTATGGCTACACCTTC	CASMENGLYGYTF
TRBV12-3/TRBV12-4	TRBJ2-1	many	-	TGTGCCAGCACCCCTTATAGGGGCCACTTTGGTGAGCAGTTCTTC	CASTPYRGHFGEQFF
TRBV20-1	TRBJ2-1	many	-	TGCAGTGCTAGACAGTACAATGAGCAGTTCTTC	CSARQYNEQFF
TRBV5-1	TRBJ2-7	-	-	TGCGCCAGCAGCCCCGGACGGACCCTATACGAGCAGTACTTC	CASSPGRTLYEQYF
TRBV20-1	TRBJ1-4	-	TRBD1	TGCAGTGCTAGTGATGGACAGGGGAGTGAAAAACTGTTTTTT	CSASDGQGSEKLFF
TRBV19	TRBJ1-5	-	-	TGTGCCAGTAGTACCCAGACGAGTATGCAGCCCCAGCATTTT	CASSTQTSMQPQHF
TRBV6-2/TRBV6-3	TRBJ2-1	-	TRBD2	TGTGCCAGCGTGGCTAGCGGGAGCTTGGGGAACAATGAGCAGTTCTTC	CASVASGSLGNNEQFF
TRBV5-1	TRBJ1-5	-	-	TGCGCCAGCAGACCCGACACCAATCAGCCCCAGCATTTT	CASRPDTNQPQHF
TRBV5-4	TRBJ1-1	once	-	TGTGCCAGCAGCTCAGGGGCGGGGAACACTGAAGCTTTCTTT	CASSSGAGNTEAFF
TRBV6-5	TRBJ2-5	many	-	TGTGCCAGCAGGAAGGTGGGCAGGGAAGAGACCCAGTACTTC	CASRKVGREETQYF
TRBV29-1	TRBJ1-2	-	TRBD1	TGCAGCGTTGACGGACAGGGTGGCGGCTACACCTTC	CSVDGQGGGYTF
TRBV6-2/TRBV6-3	TRBJ1-1	-	-	TGTGCCTGCGATACGACAACCAGCCTCGGGATGAACACTGAAGCTTTCTTT	CACDTTTSLGMNTEAFF
TRBV4-2	TRBJ2-1	few	TRBD2	TGTGCCAGCAGCCAAGATAGCCTAGCGGGAGGCGGCTCCTACAATGAGCAGTTCTTC	CASSQDSLAGGGSYNEQFF
TRBV9	TRBJ2-2	few	-	TGTGCCAGCAGCGTAACACATCAGGGCTCCGGGGAGCTGTTTTTT	CASSVTHQGSGELFF
TRBV19	TRBJ1-1	-	-	TGTGCCAGTAGTATCTTTCAGGGAGAAGCTTTCTTT	CASSIFQGEAFF
TRBV24-1	TRBJ2-1	few	TRBD2	TGTGCCACCAGTGAGGACTCTAGCGGGAGGGAAAATGAGCAGTTCTTC	CATSEDSSGRENEQFF
TRBV7-6	TRBJ1-1	few	-	TGTGCCAGCAGCACAGGGCTTGGGAACACTGAAGCTTTCTTT	CASSTGLGNTEAFF
TRBV6-1	TRBJ1-1	-	TRBD1	TGTGCCAGCGTCCCTCCCAGGGGGCGCACTGAAGCTTTCTTT	CASVPPRGRTEAFF
TRBV20-1	TRBJ2-2	few	TRBD2	TGCAGTGCACAACGGGGGGTAAACACCGGGGAGCTGTTTTTT	CSAQRGVNTGELFF
TRBV30	TRBJ1-5	-	-	TGTGCCTGGAGTGCGGGGAAAGGGGGTCAGCCCCAGCATTTT	CAWSAGKGGQPQHF
TRBV4-3	TRBJ2-1	once	-	TGCGCCAGCAGCCAAGATTGGGAGGAGCAGGAGGGGGGTGATGAGCAGTTCTTC	CASSQDWEEQEGGDEQFF
TRBV19	TRBJ2-1	-	-	TGTGCCAGTAGTAGTTTTCTCGGCCAGATTAAAGTTAATGAGCAGTTCTTC	CASSSFLGQIKVNEQFF
TRBV6-2/TRBV6-3	TRBJ2-1	few	-	TGTGCCAGCAGTTCGACCCCTCCAGCGCAGTTCTTC	CASSSTPPAQFF
TRBV6-2/TRBV6-3	TRBJ2-7	-	-	TGTGCCAGCAGCCGCAACAGTGTTAGCTCCTACGAGCAGTACTTC	CASSRNSVSSYEQYF
TRBV4-1	TRBJ2-3	-	-	TGCGCCAGCAGCCAAGAGCCTAGGGTGGGCCCAGATACGCAGTATTTT	CASSQEPRVGPDTQYF
TRBV25-1	TRBJ2-2	-	TRBD1	TGTGCCAGCAGTGGGTCCCGGGGAAGGGGGCCTACCGGGGAGCTGTTTTTT	CASSGSRGRGPTGELFF
TRBV7-9	TRBJ2-1	-	-	TGTGCCAGCAACTCGGGCGGGCTCATCGGGGGCGAGCAGTTCTTC	CASNSGGLIGGEQFF
TRBV20-1	TRBJ1-2	few	-	TGCAGTGCTAGAGATATGGGGAGATTAGGCTACACCTTC	CSARDMGRLGYTF
TRBV6-1	TRBJ1-1	-	-	TGTGCCAGCAGACCCCCACAGGGCCAGAACACTGAAGCTTTCTTT	CASRPPQGQNTEAFF
TRBV20-1	TRBJ2-1	few	-	TGCAGTGCTAGAGAAGTTGGAGGGCCCTACAATGAGCAGTTCTTC	CSAREVGGPYNEQFF
TRBV6-1	TRBJ1-1	few	-	TGTGCCAGCTCCGCTTCCTGGCGGACTTACACTGAAGCTTTCTTT	CASSASWRTYTEAFF
TRBV7-2	TRBJ2-5	-	-	TGTGCCAGCAGCTTATTGTTCGGGGAGACCCAGTACTTC	CASSLLFGETQYF
TRBV7-2	TRBJ2-2	few	-	TGTGCCAGCAGCTTAGCTTTGGGTACCGGGGAGCTGTTTTTT	CASSLALGTGELFF
TRBV6-1	TRBJ1-5	few	TRBD1	TGTGCCAGCAGTGGGACAGGACGAGAGGGACGTCAGCCCCAGCATTTT	CASSGTGREGRQPQHF
TRBV5-1	TRBJ1-4	few	-	TGCGCCAGCAGCTCAGCAGGTTACTCAACTAATGAAAAACTGTTTTTT	CASSSAGYSTNEKLFF
TRBV13	TRBJ2-2	-	TRBD1	TGTGCCAGCAGCCCCCGCTTGACAGGGTCGAACACCGGGGAGCTGTTTTTT	CASSPRLTGSNTGELFF
TRBV7-6	TRBJ2-3	-	TRBD2	TGTGCCAGCAGCTTATATTCCCCCGGGGGGGGGACAGATACGCAGTATTTT	CASSLYSPGGGTDTQYF
TRBV5-5	TRBJ2-2	-	TRBD2	TGTGCCAGCAGCTTGACTAGCGGAAACACCGGGGAGCTGTTTTTT	CASSLTSGNTGELFF
TRBV6-1	TRBJ2-1	-	-	TGTGCCAGCAGTGGAGATCAGGGATTGGACGAGTCCTACAATGAGCAGTTCTTC	CASSGDQGLDESYNEQFF
TRBV11-3	TRBJ2-3	-	-	TGTGCCAGCACCCCACGGATTTTTTCTAGCACAGATACGCAGTATTTT	CASTPRIFSSTDTQYF